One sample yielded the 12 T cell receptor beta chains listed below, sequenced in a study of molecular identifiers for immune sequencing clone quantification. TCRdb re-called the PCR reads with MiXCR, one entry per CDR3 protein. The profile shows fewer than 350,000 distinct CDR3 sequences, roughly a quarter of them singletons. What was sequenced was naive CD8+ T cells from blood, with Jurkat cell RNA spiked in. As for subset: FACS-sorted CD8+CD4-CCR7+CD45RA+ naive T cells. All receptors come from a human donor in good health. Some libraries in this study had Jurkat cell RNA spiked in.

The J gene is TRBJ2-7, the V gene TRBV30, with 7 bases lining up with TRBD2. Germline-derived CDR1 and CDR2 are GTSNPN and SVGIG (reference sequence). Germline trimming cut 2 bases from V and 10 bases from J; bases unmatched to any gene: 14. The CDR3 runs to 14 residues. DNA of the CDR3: TGTGCCTGGAGTTCAGACAGCGGGGTCCAAAACCAGTACTTC. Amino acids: CAWSSDSGVQNQYF.

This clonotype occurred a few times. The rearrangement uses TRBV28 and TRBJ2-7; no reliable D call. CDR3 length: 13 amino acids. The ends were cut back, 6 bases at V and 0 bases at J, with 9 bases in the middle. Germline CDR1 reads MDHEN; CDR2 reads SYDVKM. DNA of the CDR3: TGTGCCAGCAGCGTACTACTCTCCTACGAGCAGTACTTC. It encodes CASSVLLSYEQYF.

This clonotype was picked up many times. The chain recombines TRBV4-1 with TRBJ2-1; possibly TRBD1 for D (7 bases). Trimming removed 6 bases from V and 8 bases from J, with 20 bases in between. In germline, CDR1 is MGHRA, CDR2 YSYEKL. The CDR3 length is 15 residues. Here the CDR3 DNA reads TGCGCCAGCAGTGACAGGGCATCGAGGGACTATGAGCAGTTCTTC. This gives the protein CASSDRASRDYEQFF.

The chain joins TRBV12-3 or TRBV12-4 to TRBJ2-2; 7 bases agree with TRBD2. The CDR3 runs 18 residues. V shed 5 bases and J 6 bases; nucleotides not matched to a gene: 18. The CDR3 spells CASSTQASGTNYAGELFF. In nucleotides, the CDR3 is TGTGCCAGCAGTACGCAGGCCTCCGGGACTAATTACGCCGGGGAGCTGTTTTTT.

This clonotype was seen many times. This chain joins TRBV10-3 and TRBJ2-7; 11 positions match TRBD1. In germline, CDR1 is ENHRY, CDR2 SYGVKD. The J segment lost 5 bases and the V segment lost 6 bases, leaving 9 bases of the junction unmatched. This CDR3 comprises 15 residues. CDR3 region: CAISPAGTGGHEQYF. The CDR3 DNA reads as TGTGCCATCAGCCCTGCGGGGACAGGGGGTCACGAGCAGTACTTC.

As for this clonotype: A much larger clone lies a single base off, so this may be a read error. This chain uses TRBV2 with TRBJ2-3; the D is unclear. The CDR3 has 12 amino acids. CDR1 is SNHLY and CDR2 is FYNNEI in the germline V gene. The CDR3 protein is CAGSDRFDTQYF. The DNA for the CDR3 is TGTGCCGGCAGTGACCGATTCGATACGCAGTATTTT.

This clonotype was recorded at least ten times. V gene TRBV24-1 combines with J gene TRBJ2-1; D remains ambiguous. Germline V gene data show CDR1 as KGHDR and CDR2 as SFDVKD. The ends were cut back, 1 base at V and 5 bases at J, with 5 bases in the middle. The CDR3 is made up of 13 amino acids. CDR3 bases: TGTGCCACCAGTGATTTATTTCACAATGAGCAGTTCTTC. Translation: CATSDLFHNEQFF.

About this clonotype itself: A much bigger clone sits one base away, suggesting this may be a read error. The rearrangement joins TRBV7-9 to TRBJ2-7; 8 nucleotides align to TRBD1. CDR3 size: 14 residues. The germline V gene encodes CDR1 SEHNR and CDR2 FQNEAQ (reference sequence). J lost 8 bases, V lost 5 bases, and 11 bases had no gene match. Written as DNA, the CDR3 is TGTGCCAGCAGCGCTTGGACAGGGATGTACAAGCAGTACTTC. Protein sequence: CASSAWTGMYKQYF.

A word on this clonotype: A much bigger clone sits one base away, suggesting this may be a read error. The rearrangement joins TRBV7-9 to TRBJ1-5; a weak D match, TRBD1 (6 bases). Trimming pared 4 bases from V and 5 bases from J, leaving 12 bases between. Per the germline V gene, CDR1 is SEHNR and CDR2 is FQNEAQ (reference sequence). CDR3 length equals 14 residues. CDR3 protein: CASSYGGQHQPQHF. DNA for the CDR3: TGTGCCAGCAGCTACGGCGGACAGCATCAGCCCCAGCATTTT.

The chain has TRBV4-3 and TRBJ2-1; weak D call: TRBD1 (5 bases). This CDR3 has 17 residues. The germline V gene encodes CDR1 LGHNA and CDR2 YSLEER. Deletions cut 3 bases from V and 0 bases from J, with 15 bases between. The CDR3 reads CASSQTLDRSSYNEQFF. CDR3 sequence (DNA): TGCGCCAGCAGCCAGACCCTCGACAGAAGCTCCTACAATGAGCAGTTCTTC.

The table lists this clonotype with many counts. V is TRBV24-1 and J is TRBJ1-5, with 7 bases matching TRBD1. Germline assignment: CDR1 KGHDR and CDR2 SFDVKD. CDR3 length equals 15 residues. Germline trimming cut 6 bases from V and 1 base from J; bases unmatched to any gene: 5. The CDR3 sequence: CATSSTGQSNQPQHF. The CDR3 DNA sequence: TGTGCCACCAGTTCGACAGGGCAAAGCAATCAGCCCCAGCATTTT.

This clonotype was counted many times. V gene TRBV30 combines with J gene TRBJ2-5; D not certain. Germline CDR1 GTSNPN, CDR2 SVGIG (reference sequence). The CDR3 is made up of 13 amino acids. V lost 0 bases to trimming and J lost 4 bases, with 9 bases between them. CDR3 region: CAWSVYHGETQYF. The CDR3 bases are TGTGCCTGGAGTGTATACCACGGAGAGACCCAGTACTTC. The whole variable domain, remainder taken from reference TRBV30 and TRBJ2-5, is SQTIHQWPATLVQPVGSPLSLECTVEGTSNPNLYWYRQAAGRGLQLLFYSVGIGQISSEVPQNLSASRPQDRQFILSSKKLLLSDSGFYLCAWSVYHGETQYFGPGTRLLVL.